Listed here are 7 T cell receptor beta chains from one sample, sequenced in a study of blood T cells in healthy people across ages. Using a J-beta primer mix together with a sample-barcoded 5' primer, a second PCR was run for about 6 to 12 cycles. Each CDR3 protein is one row after TCRdb ran MiXCR on the 5' RACE reads. The data hold some 930,000 distinct CDR3 sequences, with 29% observed a single time. This sample was shared with a second study, whose subject was T cells of mothers and their children.

The sequencing input was blood. Receptors were obtained from a woman in her forties in good health.

The chain links TRBV28 to TRBJ2-1, with 9 bases aligning to TRBD1. Germline lookup yields CDR1 MDHEN and CDR2 SYDVKM. V lost 3 bases and J lost 9; bases outside the gene matches: 9. CDR3 size: 15 residues. CDR3 residues: CASSFRGQGSGEQFF. Here the CDR3 DNA reads TGTGCCAGCAGTTTTCGGGGACAGGGAAGCGGTGAGCAGTTCTTC.

V usage is TRBV29-1 and J usage is TRBJ1-6, with 9 bases matching TRBD1. The CDR3 runs 13 residues. Trimming cost V 4 bases and J 8 bases; bases outside gene matches: 3. Germline CDR1 reads SQVTM; CDR2 reads ANQGSEA. The DNA for the CDR3 is TGCAGCGTTGGGGACAGGGTTTATTCACCCCTCCACTTT. It is translated as CSVGDRVYSPLHF. Supplemented by reference TRBV29-1 and TRBJ1-6, the full variable domain reads SAVISQKPSRDICQRGTSLTIQCQVDSQVTMMFWYRQQPGQSLTLIATANQGSEATYESGFVIDKFPISRPNLTFSTLTVSNMSPEDSSIYLCSVGDRVYSPLHFGNGTRLTVT.

Many counts were recorded for this clonotype. This chain uses TRBV12-3 or TRBV12-4 with TRBJ2-7; possible D gene TRBD2, 7 bases. Trimming took off 3 bases at V and 1 base at J, with 13 bases between the two ends. CDR3 length equals 15 residues. CDR3 amino acids: CASSLRGGTSYEQYF. The CDR3 DNA reads TGTGCCAGCAGTTTGAGGGGAGGGACATCCTACGAGCAGTACTTC.

The CDR3, as DNA: TGTGCCAGCAGTTTTTGGAGCGGGGCCGAAGAGACCCAGTACTTC. Amino acids: CASSFWSGAEETQYF. This chain uses TRBV27 with TRBJ2-5; 7 bases line up with TRBD2. Trimming took 3 bases from V and 3 from J; bases not matched to a gene: 7. This CDR3 region has 15 residues. Germline loops: CDR1 MNHEY, CDR2 SMNVEV (reference sequence).

The chain uses TRBV20-1 and TRBJ2-7; D is uncertain. Trimming left V 0 bases short and J 6 bases short, with 6 bases between. Per the germline V gene, CDR1 is DFQATT and CDR2 is SNEGSKA (reference sequence). The CDR3 has 11 residues. The CDR3 bases are TGCAGTGCTAGAGATAGGAGCGAGCAGTACTTC. Translation gives CSARDRSEQYF.

The sample holds a few counts of this clonotype. J is TRBJ2-3 and V is TRBV4-1; TRBD1 might be the D (6 bases). V lost 1 base, J lost 7 bases, and 21 bases lay in between. CDR3 length equals 17 residues. The germline V gene encodes CDR1 MGHRA and CDR2 YSYEKL. The CDR3 sequence is CASSQVGTSNRGNTQYF. Here the CDR3 DNA reads TGCGCCAGCAGCCAAGTTGGGACATCTAACCGGGGAAATACGCAGTATTTT.

A remark on this clonotype: Possible read error: a much larger clone is one base away. The chain couples TRBV10-3 to TRBJ2-1; maybe TRBD1 (6 bases). The CDR3 totals 12 residues. Germline V lookup: CDR1 ENHRY, CDR2 SYGVKD. The CDR3 here is CAISEQGYEQCF. CDR3 DNA: TGTGCCATCAGTGAACAGGGTTATGAGCAGTGCTTC.